The following is a T cell receptor (beta chain) sequence with its context. Each CDR3 protein gets one entry after TCRdb re-called the RT-PCR reads with MiXCR. The sample carries about 170,000 distinct CDR3 sequences, approximately 12% recorded once. CDR3 length: 12 residues. Germline V gene sequence: CDR1 SGHRS, CDR2 YFSETQ. The V and J ends lost 6 bases and 2 bases respectively, with 9 bases between them. The data stem from a study of response to subunit inactivated influenza vaccine. These same data were also listed under a study on T cells expressing NK-cell markers. That work contributes: UMI-tagged 5'RACE template switching yielded the TCR beta cDNA. The authors sequenced eight donors, of whom seven were HCMV-seropositive and one was seronegative. The authors applied an anti-gamma-delta TCR antibody in several experiments, and it restricted sorting to alpha-beta TCR T cells.

The chain employs TRBV5-1 and TRBJ2-7; D is unclear. The sequences come from CD8+ T cells sorted from PBMCs, collected 11 to 12 days after vaccination. The origin of this receptor is a man between 50 and 59 years old who received an inactivated influenza vaccine. DNA of the CDR3: TGCGCCAGCAAAGGCGGAACCTACGAGCAGTACTTC. Translation: CASKGGTYEQYF.